This TCR beta chain was observed in a study of shared clonotypes between healthy human individuals. Study-level background: Researchers assigned three CD4 naive, three CD4 memory, two CD8 naive and one CD8 memory plate to each donor.

Donors were healthy HIV-negative adults without recent acute infections or vaccinations. Memory CD4+ cells were the fraction left after CD45RA+ naive selection. Profiling relied on immunoSEQ multiplex PCR, and the TCRdb table lists in-frame clones only, not all of them. The sample shows millions of clones, over 85% of them seen only once. Germline-derived CDR1 and CDR2 are LNHDA and SQIVND (reference sequence). Trimming removed 0 bases from V and 4 bases from J; junction bases left unmatched: 10. The CDR3 is 18 residues long. The source of this sequence is a man aged 18 to 30 in good health. This sequence joins TRBV19 and TRBJ1-5, with TRBD1 matching over 9 bases. Sample: naive CD4+ T cells sorted from blood. Subset indicated: CD45RA+ positively selected. The chain's CDR3 is CASSIERGTGGWNQPQHF. The CDR3 nucleotides are TGTGCCAGTAGTATAGAAAGGGGCACAGGGGGCTGGAATCAGCCCCAGCATTTT.